This T cell receptor beta chain was sequenced for a study of cytomegalovirus exposure and HLA in healthy donors. Study outcomes and limitations: The study flagged approximately 180 TCR beta chains as cytomegalovirus-associated.

The CDR3 has 15 residues. Trimming pared 5 bases from V and 6 bases from J, leaving 17 bases between. Looked up from germline, CDR1 is SGHTA and CDR2 is FQGNSA. Primers included in the PCR were 60 Vbeta and 13 Jbeta primers. TCRdb's table, derived via immunoSEQ multiplex PCR, lists solely in-frame clones and lacks some. Counted here are 200,000 to 250,000 clones, 65% to 90% occurring once; the ten biggest clones make up roughly 1.3%. There are many counts of this clone. Its antigen is undetermined. The clonotype comes from a girl aged 10 to 17 in good health and CMV-seronegative. Input material: PBMCs. The chain couples TRBV7-2 to TRBJ1-5; perhaps TRBD1 as D (6 bases). CDR3 loop: CASSPKQGTGQPQHF. The CDR3 DNA reads TGTGCCAGCAGCCCTAAGCAGGGGACGGGTCAGCCCCAGCATTTT.